The rows below give T cell receptor beta chains drawn from one sample of a study of cytomegalovirus exposure and HLA in healthy donors. Here immunoSEQ multiplex PCR was the method, and the copy in TCRdb shows in-frame clones only, minus some. The sample has over 50,000 clones, approximately 71% seen once; the top ten hold approximately 30%. Sequenced material: PBMCs. All receptors come from a middle-aged man in good health and CMV-seropositive. Each CDR3 is given with its conserved first and last residue. D genes are given only for firm matches. Size is omitted from some rows. Given values are once, few, many or a class for expanded clones.

d_gene: TRBD1; j_gene: TRBJ1-6; abundance: NA; v_gene: TRBV12-5; len: 13; CDR3aa: CASGGQGNSPLHF; CDR3nt: TGTGCTAGTGGGGGACAGGGCAATTCACCCCTCCACTTT
d_gene: NA; j_gene: TRBJ1-5; abundance: NA; v_gene: TRBV6-5; len: 15; CDR3aa: CASRGGGSENQPQHF; CDR3nt: TGTGCCAGCAGAGGGGGAGGGTCCGAGAATCAGCCCCAGCATTTT
d_gene: TRBD2; j_gene: TRBJ2-7; abundance: NA; v_gene: TRBV4-3; len: 16; CDR3aa: CASSQDRGLARDEQYF; CDR3nt: TGCGCCAGCAGCCAAGATAGAGGACTAGCGAGGGACGAGCAGTACTTC
d_gene: TRBD2; j_gene: TRBJ2-2; abundance: few; v_gene: TRBV2; len: 19; CDR3aa: CASSEEDSGGAEGTGELFF; CDR3nt: TGTGCCAGCAGTGAGGAGGATAGCGGGGGGGCCGAGGGGACCGGGGAGCTGTTTTTT
d_gene: TRBD1; j_gene: TRBJ1-2; abundance: NA; v_gene: TRBV10-1; len: 17; CDR3aa: CASSESPPSGTGPGYTF; CDR3nt: TGCGCCAGCAGTGAGTCGCCACCGTCCGGGACAGGGCCCGGCTACACCTTC
d_gene: TRBD1; j_gene: TRBJ1-1; abundance: NA; v_gene: TRBV6-6; len: 15; CDR3aa: CASRPAGGTNTEAFF; CDR3nt: TGTGCCAGCAGACCCGCAGGGGGCACGAACACTGAAGCTTTCTTT
d_gene: TRBD1; j_gene: TRBJ1-3; abundance: NA; v_gene: TRBV5-6; len: 17; CDR3aa: CASSFRDRAVSGNTIYF; CDR3nt: TGTGCCAGCAGCTTCCGGGACAGGGCCGTCTCTGGAAACACCATATATTTT
d_gene: NA; j_gene: TRBJ1-2; abundance: NA; v_gene: TRBV28; len: 14; CDR3aa: CASILGGGAGGYTF; CDR3nt: TGTGCCAGCATCCTAGGGGGGGGCGCGGGTGGCTACACCTTC
d_gene: TRBD2; j_gene: TRBJ2-3; abundance: few; v_gene: TRBV27; len: 17; CDR3aa: CASRDTGTGGYTDTQYF; CDR3nt: TGTGCCAGCAGGGATACCGGGACGGGAGGATACACAGATACGCAGTATTTT
d_gene: TRBD1; j_gene: TRBJ2-2; abundance: NA; v_gene: TRBV2; len: 15; CDR3aa: CASSQQGARTGELFF; CDR3nt: TGTGCCAGCTCACAACAGGGGGCAAGGACCGGGGAGCTGTTTTTT
d_gene: TRBD2; j_gene: TRBJ2-3; abundance: NA; v_gene: TRBV29-1; len: 20; CDR3aa: CSVRPGLASSIPSGTDTQYF; CDR3nt: TGCAGCGTTAGGCCGGGACTAGCGTCGTCGATCCCCTCTGGCACAGATACGCAGTATTTT
d_gene: NA; j_gene: TRBJ1-2; abundance: NA; v_gene: TRBV15; len: 13; CDR3aa: CATSRDTGNGYTF; CDR3nt: TGTGCCACCAGCAGAGATACAGGGAATGGCTACACCTTC
d_gene: TRBD2; j_gene: TRBJ2-7; abundance: NA; v_gene: TRBV10-1; len: 15; CDR3aa: CASTLPGRGLYEQYF; CDR3nt: TGCGCCAGCACCCTTCCCGGGAGGGGCCTCTACGAGCAGTACTTC
d_gene: TRBD1; j_gene: TRBJ1-6; abundance: NA; v_gene: TRBV30; len: 17; CDR3aa: CAWSPGTGGFYNSPLHF; CDR3nt: TGTGCCTGGAGTCCCGGGACAGGGGGCTTCTATAATTCACCCCTCCACTTT
d_gene: NA; j_gene: TRBJ2-7; abundance: few; v_gene: TRBV18; len: 13; CDR3aa: CASSPASSYEQYF; CDR3nt: TGTGCCAGCTCACCGGCCAGCTCCTACGAGCAGTACTTC
d_gene: TRBD2; j_gene: TRBJ2-3; abundance: NA; v_gene: TRBV29-1; len: 14; CDR3aa: CSVAPGGAPDTQYF; CDR3nt: TGCAGCGTTGCCCCGGGGGGGGCTCCAGATACGCAGTATTTT
d_gene: TRBD1; j_gene: TRBJ2-7; abundance: NA; v_gene: TRBV7-3; len: 15; CDR3aa: CASSSGQGAFDEQYF; CDR3nt: TGTGCCAGCAGCTCGGGACAGGGGGCGTTCGACGAGCAGTACTTC
d_gene: NA; j_gene: TRBJ1-5; abundance: once; v_gene: TRBV2; len: 14; CDR3aa: CASKRGGVNQPQHF; CDR3nt: TGTGCCAGCAAACGAGGGGGGGTCAATCAGCCCCAGCATTTT
d_gene: NA; j_gene: TRBJ1-5; abundance: NA; v_gene: TRBV25-1; len: 14; CDR3aa: CASSESGGSVPQHF; CDR3nt: TGTGCCAGCAGTGAATCAGGAGGTTCAGTGCCCCAGCATTTT
d_gene: TRBD1; j_gene: TRBJ1-1; abundance: many; v_gene: TRBV6-1; len: 13; CDR3aa: CASRRQGATEAFF; CDR3nt: TGTGCCAGCAGGCGACAGGGGGCAACTGAAGCTTTCTTT
d_gene: TRBD2; j_gene: TRBJ2-5; abundance: NA; v_gene: TRBV9; len: 16; CDR3aa: CASSPPGLAGEETQYF; CDR3nt: TGTGCCAGCAGCCCTCCGGGACTAGCGGGGGAAGAGACCCAGTACTTC
d_gene: TRBD1; j_gene: TRBJ2-1; abundance: NA; v_gene: TRBV15; len: 15; CDR3aa: CATSRDTGAYNEQFF; CDR3nt: TGTGCCACCAGCAGAGATACAGGGGCCTACAATGAGCAGTTCTTC
d_gene: NA; j_gene: TRBJ1-6; abundance: few; v_gene: TRBV7-9; len: 16; CDR3aa: CASSFGSPGNNSPLHF; CDR3nt: TGTGCCAGCAGCTTCGGGTCCCCGGGGAATAATTCACCCCTCCACTTT
d_gene: NA; j_gene: TRBJ2-5; abundance: NA; v_gene: TRBV5-4; len: 13; CDR3aa: CASSPGLQETQYF; CDR3nt: TGTGCCAGCAGCCCGGGACTCCAAGAGACCCAGTACTTC
d_gene: NA; j_gene: TRBJ1-5; abundance: NA; v_gene: TRBV4-1; len: 16; CDR3aa: CASSPISGGLNQPQHF; CDR3nt: TGCGCCAGCAGCCCAATTTCGGGAGGGCTCAATCAGCCCCAGCATTTT
d_gene: TRBD2; j_gene: TRBJ2-7; abundance: NA; v_gene: TRBV7-6; len: 15; CDR3aa: CASSPRTSGMDEQYF; CDR3nt: TGTGCCAGCAGCCCAAGGACTAGCGGCATGGACGAGCAGTACTTC